This TCR beta chain stems from a study of T cell repertoires in cytomegalovirus infection. The table lists this clonotype with a few counts. What it recognizes is unknown. MiXCR, applied by TCRdb to the reads, yields one record per CDR3 protein. The data contain roughly 200,000 distinct CDR3 sequences, about 38% of them singletons. CDR1 and CDR2 (germline): SGHVT, SQSDAQ. Trimming removed 9 bases from V and 5 bases from J, with 14 bases in between. The CDR3 is 13 amino acids. Sequences were derived from CD8+ T cells from cultured PBMCs, sampled from culture after CMV antigen stimulation. The chain links TRBV7-4 to TRBJ2-4; D gene uncertain. The sequence derives from a human donor in good health (CMV status not recorded). Some clones in this sample may be carry-over from other donors' samples. The chain's CDR3 is CASTGPAENIQYF. The CDR3 nucleotides read TGTGCCAGTACCGGACCTGCGGAAAACATTCAGTACTTC.